This entry lists 15 T cell receptor beta chains sequenced from one sample in a study of somatic mutations in cytotoxic T cells in rheumatoid arthritis. This table comes from immunoSEQ multiplex PCR, and its TCRdb copy is limited to in-frame clones, with some not included. The table lists approximately 20,000 clones, over 75% of them singletons, with 10% in the top ten. Material for sequencing was CD8+ T cells sorted from blood. These receptors all stem from a woman in her forties or fifties in good health.

This clone was seen once. The gene calls are TRBV5-8 and TRBJ2-1, with a weak D call TRBD2 (6 bases). This CDR3 is built from 15 residues. Germline CDR1 reads SGHTS; CDR2 reads YDEGEE. Trimming took off 4 bases at V and 7 bases at J, with 18 bases between the two ends. CDR3 amino acids: CASSAGTRLGNEQFF. The CDR3, as DNA: TGTGCCAGCAGCGCCGGGACTCGCCTTGGGAATGAGCAGTTCTTC. Full variable domain (missing parts from reference TRBV5-8 and TRBJ2-1): EAGVTQSPTHLIKTRGQQATLRCSPISGHTSVYWYQQALGLGLQFLLWYDEGEERNRGNFPPRFSGRQFPNYSSELNVNALELEDSALYLCASSAGTRLGNEQFFGPGTRLTVL.

The genes are TRBV5-6 and TRBJ2-1; 16 positions agree with TRBD2. There are 17 residues in the CDR3. Germline-derived CDR1 and CDR2 are SGHDT and YYEEEE. The ends lost 3 bases at V and 5 bases at J; junction bases unmatched: 5. The CDR3 protein is CASSSGTSGGGNNEQFF. CDR3 bases: TGTGCCAGCAGCTCCGGGACTAGCGGGGGGGGGAACAATGAGCAGTTCTTC. Using reference TRBV5-6 and TRBJ2-1 for the parts outside the CDR3, the full variable domain is DAGVTQSPTHLIKTRGQQVTLRCSPKSGHDTVSWYQQALGQGPQFIFQYYEEEERQRGNFPDRFSGHQFPNYSSELNVNALLLGDSALYLCASSSGTSGGGNNEQFFGPGTRLTVL.

This sequence joins TRBV7-2 and TRBJ2-3; D is possibly TRBD1 (7 bases). V was pared by 7 bases and J by 9 bases, with 11 bases between. The CDR3 covers 11 residues. CDR1 and CDR2 from the germline V gene are SGHTA and FQGNSA. The CDR3 reads CASIQGGTQYF. The CDR3 DNA sequence: TGTGCCAGCATCCAGGGGGGAACGCAGTATTTT.

This clone was counted only a few times. The chain carries TRBV5-4 and TRBJ1-2; weak D call: TRBD1 (6 bases). Germline V gene data show CDR1 as SGHNT and CDR2 as YYREEE (reference sequence). Trimming stripped 0 bases from V and 6 bases from J, with 18 bases between. The CDR3 consists of 16 residues. The CDR3 DNA follows: TGTGCCAGCAGCTTGGGCACGGGGGCCACCAGGGATGGCTACACCTTC. Protein product: CASSLGTGATRDGYTF.

This clone was observed a handful of times. This chain links TRBV2 with TRBJ1-1, with D perhaps matching TRBD1 (5 bases). This CDR3 region has 12 residues. V was shortened by 5 bases and J by 8 bases, with 12 bases between the two germline ends. Germline loops: CDR1 SNHLY, CDR2 FYNNEI. In nucleotides, the CDR3 is TGTGCCAGCAGTTTGACAGCGTACGAAGCTTTCTTT. It codes for CASSLTAYEAFF.

The chain recombines TRBV6-5 with TRBJ2-1; D is uncertain. CDR1 is MNHEY and CDR2 is SVGAGI in the germline V gene. This CDR3 has 12 amino acids. Trimming took off 5 bases at V and 9 bases at J, with 11 bases between the two ends. CDR3 loop: CASSLNSGEQFF. The CDR3, as DNA: TGTGCCAGCAGTCTCAATAGTGGTGAGCAGTTCTTC.

The gene calls are TRBV7-6 and TRBJ1-3; D remains unclear. This CDR3 has 15 residues. V gave up 1 base and J gave up 0 bases, with 7 bases separating them. The germline CDR1 and CDR2 sequences are SGHVS and FNYEAQ. For the CDR3, the DNA is TGTGCCAGCAGCTTAGGTGGCTTCTCTGGAAACACCATATATTTT. Translation gives CASSLGGFSGNTIYF.

This clone was seen only once. The gene calls are TRBV6-5 and TRBJ2-3, with 10 positions matching TRBD2. This CDR3 has 15 residues. From germline, CDR1 is MNHEY and CDR2 SVGAGI. The V segment lost 5 bases and the J segment 2 bases; nucleotides outside the gene matches: 4. The CDR3, as DNA: TGTGCCAGCAGTAATAGCGGGGGGCACACAGATACGCAGTATTTT. Encoded protein: CASSNSGGHTDTQYF.

The V call is TRBV10-1, the J call TRBJ2-3, with 7 bases matching TRBD1. CDR3 length equals 17 residues. Germline CDR1 WNHNN, CDR2 SYGVQD (reference sequence). J was trimmed by 2 bases and V by 2 bases; bases with no gene match: 10. DNA of the CDR3: TGCGCCAGCAGTGAGGTTAGGGGGCAAGGATTCACAGATACGCAGTATTTT. This sequence encodes CASSEVRGQGFTDTQYF.

This clone occurred once. The chain couples TRBV28 to TRBJ2-3; TRBD1 agrees at 10 bases. The CDR3 has 16 residues. Trimming at V came to 2 bases and at J to 1 base, leaving 3 bases not matched to a gene. Looked up from germline, CDR1 is MDHEN and CDR2 is SYDVKM. CDR3 protein: CASSLPGTGGTDTQYF. The CDR3 nucleotides are TGTGCCAGCAGTTTACCGGGGACAGGGGGCACAGATACGCAGTATTTT.

This clone came up a few times. The V gene is TRBV4-2, the J gene TRBJ2-7; 7 positions match TRBD1. Per germline, CDR1 LGHNA and CDR2 YNFKEQ. The CDR3 is 14 amino acids. J was trimmed by 3 bases and V by 3 bases; bases with no gene match: 5. Here the CDR3 DNA reads TGTGCCAGCAGCCAGGGGACAGAGAACTACGAGCAGTACTTC. It yields the protein CASSQGTENYEQYF.

As DNA, the CDR3 is TGTGCCAGCAGCCCGCTTCATGCCCACGAGCAGTACTTC. Residues: CASSPLHAHEQYF. The chain has TRBV28 and TRBJ2-7, with D unresolved. V was shortened by 6 bases and J by 5 bases, with 14 bases between the two germline ends. CDR3 length equals 13 residues. Germline V gives CDR1 MDHEN, CDR2 SYDVKM.

This chain connects TRBV7-6 to TRBJ2-3; D possibly matches TRBD1 or TRBD2 (6 bases each). Trimming cost V 3 bases and J 3 bases, with 10 bases left between them. The germline CDR1 and CDR2 sequences are SGHVS and FNYEAQ. The CDR3 runs to 14 residues. CDR3 coding DNA: TGTGCCAGCAGCTTCGGCGGGACAACAGATACGCAGTATTTT. This sequence encodes CASSFGGTTDTQYF.

This chain connects TRBV7-9 to TRBJ2-4, with 10 bases matching TRBD1. Germline loops: CDR1 SEHNR, CDR2 FQNEAQ (reference sequence). The CDR3 has 16 residues. Trimming took 4 bases from V and 1 from J; bases not matched to a gene: 4. Here the CDR3 DNA reads TGTGCCAGCAGCTCGGGGACAGGGGTCGCCAAAAACATTCAGTACTTC. Encoded protein: CASSSGTGVAKNIQYF.

This chain links TRBV7-9 with TRBJ2-7; D call uncertain. Trimming cost V 5 bases and J 7 bases, with 12 bases left between them. The CDR3 has 12 amino acids. Germline CDR1 reads SEHNR; CDR2 reads FQNEAQ (reference sequence). The CDR3 loop is CASSPTMSEQYF. The CDR3 coding sequence is TGTGCCAGCAGCCCAACAATGAGTGAGCAGTACTTC.